The 4 T cell receptor beta chains below all came from one sample that was sequenced in a study of shared clonotypes between healthy human individuals (dated by TCRdb to the early 2020s). Library creation used the immunoSEQ multiplex PCR assay. TCRdb took over this immuneACCESS table, retaining in-frame rearrangements with V and J assigned. Such tables are incomplete; in checked studies, under half of the missing clones stem from an unresolved V gene, and the remainder is unexplained. Counted in this sample were 2.5 million or so clones; around nine tenths of them appeared once. About 0.13% of the sample goes to the ten largest clones. The material sequenced was naive CD4+ T cells sorted from blood. Interpreted using the paper, the cell subset or site label stands for: CD45RA+ positively selected. These receptors all stem from a man between 18 and 29 years old in good health.

This clone was recorded only once. This chain connects TRBV10-3 to TRBJ2-1; possible D gene TRBD1, 6 bases. Germline CDR1 reads ENHRY; CDR2 reads SYGVKD. Trimming pared 0 bases from V and 6 bases from J, leaving 15 bases between. The CDR3 has 16 residues. Here the CDR3 DNA reads TGTGCCATCAGTGAGTCGTCGCCAGGGGTTAGCAATGAGCAGTTCTTC. Translating it yields CAISESSPGVSNEQFF.

The J gene is TRBJ2-6, the V gene TRBV5-8; D might be TRBD2 (5 bases). V was pared by 3 bases and J by 1 base, with 8 bases between. Germline V gene lookup returns CDR1 SGHTS and CDR2 YDEGEE. The CDR3 runs 15 residues. The CDR3 reads CASSYGNSGANVLTF. DNA for the CDR3: TGTGCCAGCAGCTACGGGAATTCTGGGGCCAACGTCCTGACTTTC. Full variable domain (remainder filled in from reference TRBV5-8 and TRBJ2-6): EAGVTQSPTHLIKTRGQQATLRCSPISGHTSVYWYQQALGLGLQFLLWYDEGEERNRGNFPPRFSGRQFPNYSSELNVNALELEDSALYLCASSYGNSGANVLTFGAGSRLTVL.

V and J are TRBV28 and TRBJ2-3, with TRBD2 matching over 11 bases. Trimming removed 4 bases from V and 2 bases from J; junction bases left unmatched: 2. The CDR3 totals 15 residues. Germline CDR1 reads MDHEN; CDR2 reads SYDVKM. The CDR3 DNA is TGTGCCAGCAGTTCTAGCGGGGGGTACACAGATACGCAGTATTTT. This sequence encodes CASSSSGGYTDTQYF.

The genes are TRBV6-5 and TRBJ2-3, with 7 bases that match TRBD2. Germline CDR1 MNHEY, CDR2 SVGAGI. The CDR3 is made up of 15 amino acids. V was pared by 4 bases and J by 4 bases, with 8 bases of the junction left unmatched. CDR3 nucleotide sequence: TGTGCCAGCAGTTCCCGGGGGAGGGGCGCAGATACGCAGTATTTT. Its protein product is CASSSRGRGADTQYF.